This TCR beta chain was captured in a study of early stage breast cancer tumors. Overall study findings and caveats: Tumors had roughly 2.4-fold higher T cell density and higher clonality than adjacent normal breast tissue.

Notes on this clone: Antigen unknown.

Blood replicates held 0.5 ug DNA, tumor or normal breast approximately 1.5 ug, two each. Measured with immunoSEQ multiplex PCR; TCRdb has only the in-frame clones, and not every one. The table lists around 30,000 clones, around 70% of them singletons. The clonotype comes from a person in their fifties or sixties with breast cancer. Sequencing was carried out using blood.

CDR3 nucleotide sequence: TGTGCACTTCAGGGGGCTGGGGTCCTGTTTTTT. It specifies CALQGAGVLFF. The chain links TRBV30 to TRBJ1-4; 8 bases match TRBD1. The germline V gene has CDR1 GTSNPN and CDR2 SVGIG (reference sequence). This CDR3 region has 11 residues.